These T cell receptor beta chains were read from a single sample in a study of blood T cell repertoires in COVID-19. Repertoires were generated with immunoSEQ multiplex PCR, while TCRdb's copy carries only in-frame clones and drops some. The sample contains 15,000 to 20,000 clones, about 90% of which appear only once. Material for sequencing was peripheral blood. The source of these receptors is a human donor in a cohort sampled during active COVID-19. CDR3s include the opening cysteine and the closing phenylalanine or tryptophan. The order of the fields is J gene, V gene, CDR3 protein.

TRBJ2-3 | TRBV12-3/TRBV12-4 | CASRRGGHDTQYF
TRBJ1-5 | TRBV19 | CASSIRAQSYPQNQPQHF
TRBJ1-2 | TRBV7-9 | CASSLPEAKEYGYTF
TRBJ1-5 | TRBV7-9 | CASSLGGVRQPQHF
TRBJ1-5 | TRBV5-5 | CASSWRDRLKNQPQHF
TRBJ1-2 | TRBV9 | CASRPGQGTINYGYTF
TRBJ2-3 | TRBV5-1 | CASSFTAGGTDTQYF
TRBJ1-3 | TRBV2 | CASGETRTVRLSGNTIYF
TRBJ1-1 | TRBV19 | CASGGTEAFF
TRBJ1-1 | TRBV7-9 | CASSSSLSGSTEAFF
TRBJ2-7 | TRBV6-5 | CASAPSESYEQYF
TRBJ1-1 | TRBV19 | CASSILFGTGGTEAFF
TRBJ2-1 | TRBV2 | CASRVGTSGGYNEQFF
TRBJ2-1 | TRBV3-1/TRBV3-2 | CASSRGLAGDNEQFF
TRBJ1-6 | TRBV3-1/TRBV3-2 | CASSRTGGDSPLHF
TRBJ1-2 | TRBV7-8 | CASSRGAQGSLGGYTF